This T cell receptor (beta chain) was retrieved from a study of T cell clonality in common variable immunodeficiency. Caucasian heritage predominated among both patients and controls. This clone showed up many times. What it binds is not known. The CDR3 goes on 3 residues after the read ends, and that part is filled in from the germline J gene. CDR3 length: 13 residues. CDR1 and CDR2 from the germline V gene are SEHNR and FQNEAQ (reference sequence). Trimming stripped 5 bases from V and 5 bases from J, with 12 bases between. CVID and control samples used equivalent genomic DNA input. Sequencing used immunoSEQ multiplex PCR; TCRdb keeps in-frame clones, though not all of them. The record shows about 29,000 clones for this sample, with no singletons present. Whole-study results and caveats: Patient heterogeneity in the CVID cohort limited correlations between repertoire features and clinical complications.

This chain links TRBV7-9 with TRBJ1-1; D gene unclear. The TCR comes from a person between 18 and 75 years old in good health. Sequenced sample: peripheral blood mononuclear cells. The CDR3 spells CASSPLAGTEAFF. The sequenced CDR3 bases are TGTGCCAGCAGCCCCTTGGCGGGTACTGAA.